The present entry profiles one T cell receptor beta chain with its context. Other nucleotide sequences from this sample produce the same CDR3. V gave up 3 bases and J gave up 1 base, with 6 bases separating them. This CDR3 comprises 13 residues. CDR1 is KGHSH and CDR2 is LQKENI in the germline V gene. These data belong to a study of blood T cell repertoires in COVID-19. Study-wide context: COVID-19 samples, acute and convalescent, were from the United States, Italy and Spain. The cDNA or gDNA used as material had been derived from T cells, B-cell-depleted T cells, or PBMCs.

Original data processing: Using reference gene primer amplification, nucleated cell counts were estimated. Clones were sequenced by immunoSEQ multiplex PCR, and TCRdb holds only the in-frame ones, with some missing. For V, J and clone size, that table is used; D and trimming come from the DNA. The repertoire holds 120,000 to 150,000 clones, around 80% seen once, with roughly 9% in the top ten. V is TRBV18 and J is TRBJ1-1; D unclear. This sequence was found in a woman aged 80 or over in a cohort sampled during active or convalescent COVID-19. Sequenced sample: peripheral blood. This CDR3 reads CASSPSENTEAFF. The CDR3 DNA follows: TGTGCCAGCTCACCGTCAGAGAACACTGAAGCTTTCTTT.